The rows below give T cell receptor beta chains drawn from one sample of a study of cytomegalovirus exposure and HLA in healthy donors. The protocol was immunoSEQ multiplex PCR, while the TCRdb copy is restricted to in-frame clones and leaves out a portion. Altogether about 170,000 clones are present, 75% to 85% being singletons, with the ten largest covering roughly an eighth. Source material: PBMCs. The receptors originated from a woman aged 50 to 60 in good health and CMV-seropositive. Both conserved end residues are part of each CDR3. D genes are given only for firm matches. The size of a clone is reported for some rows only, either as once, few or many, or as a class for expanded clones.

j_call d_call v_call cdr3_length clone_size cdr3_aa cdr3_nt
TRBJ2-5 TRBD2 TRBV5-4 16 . CASSGTSGGPQETQYF TGTGCCAGCAGCGGAACTAGCGGGGGGCCTCAAGAGACCCAGTACTTC
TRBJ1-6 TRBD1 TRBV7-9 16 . CASSFPRGPYNSPLHF TGTGCCAGCAGCTTCCCCAGGGGGCCCTATAATTCACCCCTCCACTTT
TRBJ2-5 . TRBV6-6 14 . CASRLIQGQETQYF TGTGCCAGCAGACTGATACAGGGCCAAGAGACCCAGTACTTC
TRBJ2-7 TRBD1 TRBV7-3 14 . CASSIAGGSYEQYF TGTGCCAGCAGCATTGCAGGGGGTTCCTACGAGCAGTACTTC
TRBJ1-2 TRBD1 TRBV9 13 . CASSPRGLGGYTF TGTGCCAGCAGCCCTAGGGGGCTAGGAGGCTACACCTTC
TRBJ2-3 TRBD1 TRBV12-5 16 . CASGLHRGWGTDTQYF TGTGCTAGTGGTTTGCACAGGGGATGGGGCACAGATACGCAGTATTTT
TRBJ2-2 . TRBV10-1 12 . CASSEAAGELFF TGCGCCAGCAGTGAAGCGGCCGGGGAGCTGTTTTTT
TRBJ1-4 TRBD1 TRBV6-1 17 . CASSGQGAWHINEKLFF TGTGCCAGCAGTGGACAGGGGGCCTGGCACATTAATGAAAAACTGTTTTTT
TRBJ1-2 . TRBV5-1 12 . CASSLDIYGYTF TGCGCCAGCAGCTTGGATATCTATGGCTACACCTTC
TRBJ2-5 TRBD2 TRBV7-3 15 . CASSYQRGRDETQYF TGTGCCAGTTCGTACCAGCGGGGGCGGGACGAGACCCAGTACTTC
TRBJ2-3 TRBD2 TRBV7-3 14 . CASSLRDYTDTQYF TGTGCCAGCAGCTTACGGGACTACACAGATACGCAGTATTTT
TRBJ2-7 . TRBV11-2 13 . CASSLLARNEQYF TGTGCCAGCAGCTTACTAGCGCGGAACGAGCAGTACTTC
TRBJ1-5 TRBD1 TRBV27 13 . CASSLGTEQPQHF TGTGCCAGCAGTCTGGGGACAGAACAGCCCCAGCATTTT
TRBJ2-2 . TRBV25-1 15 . CASTTPGGNTGELFF TGTGCCAGCACAACACCTGGAGGAAACACCGGGGAGCTGTTTTTT
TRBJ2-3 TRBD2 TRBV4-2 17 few CASSQDWAGGPKDTQYF TGTGCCAGCAGCCAAGATTGGGCGGGGGGGCCCAAAGATACGCAGTATTTT
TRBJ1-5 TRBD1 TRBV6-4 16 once CASTGRGDRGDQPQHF TGTGCCAGCACCGGAAGGGGGGACAGGGGAGATCAGCCCCAGCATTTT
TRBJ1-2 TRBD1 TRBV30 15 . CAWSEGGASILGYTF TGTGCCTGGAGTGAAGGGGGCGCCTCAATCCTCGGCTACACCTTC
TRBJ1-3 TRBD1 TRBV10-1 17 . CARGKIWARGSGNTIYF TGCGCCAGAGGCAAAATCTGGGCCAGGGGGTCGGGAAACACCATATATTTT
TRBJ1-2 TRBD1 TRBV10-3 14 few CAISGTTGAYGYTF TGTGCCATCAGTGGAACGACAGGGGCCTATGGCTACACCTTC
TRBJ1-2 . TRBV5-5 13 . CASSPPGVYGYTF TGTGCCAGCAGTCCCCCCGGGGTCTATGGCTACACCTTC
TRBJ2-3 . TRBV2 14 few CASRRDLNTDTQYF TGTGCCAGCAGGCGGGACTTGAATACAGATACGCAGTATTTT
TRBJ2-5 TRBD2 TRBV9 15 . CASSVIAGVQETQYF TGTGCCAGCAGCGTAATAGCGGGGGTTCAAGAGACCCAGTACTTC
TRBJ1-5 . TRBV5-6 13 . CASSRQRNQPQHF TGTGCCAGCAGCCGTCAGCGAAATCAGCCCCAGCATTTT
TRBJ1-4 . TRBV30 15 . CAWRQIRRDNEKLFF TGTGCCTGGAGACAAATCAGACGGGATAATGAAAAACTGTTTTTT
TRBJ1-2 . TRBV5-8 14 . CASSLTGSGYGYTF TGTGCCAGCAGCTTGACAGGGTCGGGCTATGGCTACACCTTC
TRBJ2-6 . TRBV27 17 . CASSTLSAVSGANVLTF TGTGCCAGCAGTACCTTATCTGCAGTCTCTGGGGCCAACGTCCTGACTTTC
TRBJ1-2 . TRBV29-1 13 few CSVEGQGGRGYTF TGCAGCGTTGAAGGTCAGGGAGGAAGAGGCTACACCTTC
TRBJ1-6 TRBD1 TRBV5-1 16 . CASSPNSGQNNSPLHF TGCGCCAGCAGCCCTAACTCGGGACAGAATAATTCACCCCTCCACTTT
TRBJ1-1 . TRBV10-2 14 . CASRDRGKNTEAFF TGCGCCAGCAGGGACCGGGGGAAAAACACTGAAGCTTTCTTT
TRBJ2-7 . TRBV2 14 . CASSEGQAEAEQYF TGTGCCAGCAGTGAAGGGCAGGCGGAGGCCGAGCAGTACTTC
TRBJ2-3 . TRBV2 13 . CASSWGRTDTQYF TGTGCCAGCAGCTGGGGGAGGACAGATACGCAGTATTTT
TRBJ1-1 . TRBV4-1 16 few CASSQPSGGVNTEAFF TGCGCCAGCAGCCAACCTTCTGGGGGGGTGAACACTGAAGCTTTCTTT
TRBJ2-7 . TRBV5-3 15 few CARSSYRVRSYEQYF TGTGCCAGAAGCTCTTACAGGGTCCGCTCCTACGAGCAGTACTTC
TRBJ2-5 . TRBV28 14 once CASSLLRDQETQYF TGTGCCAGCAGTTTACTGAGGGACCAAGAGACCCAGTACTTC
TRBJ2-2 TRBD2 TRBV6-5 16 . CASSYLAGHGTGELFF TGTGCCAGCAGTTACCTAGCGGGGCACGGCACCGGGGAGCTGTTTTTT
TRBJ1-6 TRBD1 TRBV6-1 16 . CASSDRGQIYNSPLHF TGTGCCAGCAGTGACAGGGGACAGATCTATAATTCACCCCTCCACTTT
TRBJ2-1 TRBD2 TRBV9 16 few CASSALAGGIYNEQFF TGTGCCAGCAGCGCCCTAGCGGGGGGGATCTACAATGAGCAGTTCTTC